A single sample is the source of the 11 T cell receptor beta chains below, sequenced in a study of neurological immune-mediated disorders. Via MiXCR, TCRdb re-called the 5' RACE reads, giving one row per CDR3 protein. The sample has some 27,000 distinct CDR3 sequences, less than 25% seen once. Sequenced: CD4+ T cells from blood. These receptors all come from a man over 45 with HTLV-1-associated myelopathy (HAM/TSP).

In its sample, this clonotype was seen many times. The V gene is TRBV12-3 or TRBV12-4, the J gene TRBJ2-4; TRBD1 is a possible D gene (6 bases). This CDR3 has 15 residues. Trimming cost V 6 bases and J 3 bases, with 15 bases left between them. CDR3 nucleotide sequence: TGTGCCAGCAGCCCCTTGGCCAGGGGCAAAAACATTCAGTACTTC. Translating it yields CASSPLARGKNIQYF.

The sample holds many counts of this clonotype. The rearrangement uses TRBV10-3 and TRBJ1-1; 7 bases match TRBD1. The CDR3 is 13 amino acids. Germline V gene lookup returns CDR1 ENHRY and CDR2 SYGVKD. With 6 bases clipped from V and 0 bases from J, the junction kept 1 base outside the gene matches. This CDR3 is CAISGTVNTEAFF. CDR3 coding DNA: TGTGCCATCAGCGGGACAGTGAACACTGAAGCTTTCTTT.

This clonotype was detected ten times or more. This chain connects TRBV20-1 to TRBJ1-1; 8 nucleotides agree with TRBD1. The CDR3 consists of 11 residues. V lost 5 bases to trimming and J lost 7 bases; unmatched junction nucleotides: 3. CDR1 and CDR2 from the germline V gene are DFQATT and SNEGSKA (reference sequence). CDR3 sequence: CSAQGAGEAFF. In nucleotides, the CDR3 is TGCAGTGCTCAGGGGGCCGGTGAAGCTTTCTTT.

This clonotype was counted only a few times. CDR3 nucleotide sequence: TGTGCCAGCAGTGCGGGACAGGCGATTAATGAAAAACTGTTTTTT. Translation gives CASSAGQAINEKLFF. V and J are TRBV6-5 and TRBJ1-4; 8 bases line up with TRBD1. CDR3 length: 15 amino acids. Germline V lookup: CDR1 MNHEY, CDR2 SVGAGI. Trimming took 5 bases from V and 4 from J; bases not matched to a gene: 6.

This clonotype was seen a handful of times. The chain combines TRBV20-1 with TRBJ1-1; 10 positions match TRBD1. From germline, CDR1 is DFQATT and CDR2 SNEGSKA (reference sequence). The CDR3 sequence is 14 residues long. The V and J ends lost 3 bases and 5 bases, in that order; junction bases with no gene match: 6. This chain's CDR3 is CSASDRGPRTEAFF. CDR3 nucleotide sequence: TGCAGTGCTAGCGACAGGGGGCCGAGGACTGAAGCTTTCTTT.

This clonotype has a count of ten or more. J is TRBJ1-6 and V is TRBV5-1; perhaps TRBD1 as D (5 bases). The V and J ends lost 6 bases and 2 bases respectively, with 12 bases between them. This CDR3 is built from 15 residues. Germline CDR1 and CDR2: SGHRS and YFSETQ. The CDR3, as DNA: TGCGCCAGCACCCGGGACCAAGCCTATAATTCACCCCTCCACTTT. Its translation: CASTRDQAYNSPLHF.

The chain joins TRBV10-3 to TRBJ2-1; D perhaps matches TRBD2 (5 bases). This CDR3 has 12 amino acids. In germline, CDR1 is ENHRY, CDR2 SYGVKD. V gave up 6 bases and J gave up 9 bases, with 12 bases separating them. Here the CDR3 reads CAIRSGSGEQFF. CDR3 DNA sequence: TGTGCCATCAGGTCGGGGTCGGGTGAGCAGTTCTTC.

This clonotype was counted many times. This chain joins TRBV20-1 and TRBJ2-2; possibly TRBD1 or TRBD2 for D (5 bases each). Germline lookup yields CDR1 DFQATT and CDR2 SNEGSKA (reference sequence). V gave up 0 bases and J gave up 4 bases, with 9 bases separating them. The CDR3 length is 14 residues. CDR3 sequence: CSARDQGRTGELFF. Here the CDR3 DNA reads TGCAGTGCTAGAGATCAGGGACGCACCGGGGAGCTGTTTTTT.

This clonotype was counted a few times. CDR3 bases: TGCGCCAGCAGCTTGGCCCCATACGAGCAGTACTTC. This codes for CASSLAPYEQYF. This chain uses TRBV5-1 with TRBJ2-7, with D unclear. Germline V gives CDR1 SGHRS, CDR2 YFSETQ. CDR3 size: 12 residues. V shed 0 bases and J shed 4 bases, with 5 bases lying between them.

This clonotype was seen at least ten times. The CDR3 bases are TGTGCCAGCACTGGGACAGGGGGGGACTACGAGCAGTACTTC. This translates into CASTGTGGDYEQYF. The chain uses TRBV27 and TRBJ2-7; TRBD1 matches 11 bases. V gave up 7 bases and J gave up 3 bases; unmatched junction bases: 5. There are 14 residues in the CDR3. In germline, CDR1 is MNHEY, CDR2 SMNVEV (reference sequence).

This clonotype was detected many times. The CDR3 coding sequence is TGCAGTGCTAGTGGTGAGAATCAGCCCCAGCATTTT. It is translated as CSASGENQPQHF. The V and J genes are TRBV20-1 and TRBJ1-5; D unresolved. The CDR3 has 12 amino acids. With 3 bases removed from V and 4 bases from J, the gap between germline ends came to 7 bases. Germline V gene lookup returns CDR1 DFQATT and CDR2 SNEGSKA (reference sequence).